The 17 T cell receptor beta chains in this list originate from one sample, sequenced in a study of blood T cell repertoires in COVID-19. Measured with immunoSEQ multiplex PCR; TCRdb has only the in-frame clones, and not every one. Of 440,000 or so clones listed, around nine tenths are singletons. Input material: peripheral blood. All receptors come from a woman aged 40 to 55 with COVID-19, enrolled during active disease.

The rearrangement uses TRBV2 and TRBJ1-5; maybe TRBD1 (5 bases). CDR1 is SNHLY, CDR2 FYNNEI, per germline. The CDR3 totals 14 residues. Trimming removed 3 bases at V and 4 bases at J, with 10 bases between. The CDR3 loop is CASSDTQGNQPQHF. The CDR3 DNA reads as TGTGCCAGCAGTGATACCCAGGGTAATCAGCCCCAGCATTTT.

The rearrangement joins TRBV24-1 to TRBJ2-6, with D unclear. CDR3 length: 17 amino acids. V lost 2 bases and J lost 0, with 10 bases in between. Germline CDR1 is KGHDR and CDR2 is SFDVKD. CDR3 sequence: CATSDWAARSGANVLTF. CDR3 DNA: TGTGCCACCAGTGATTGGGCAGCCCGCTCTGGGGCCAACGTCCTGACTTTC.

This chain links TRBV11-2 with TRBJ1-2; D remains unclear. This CDR3 has 14 amino acids. Trimming shortened V by 1 base and J by 3 bases, and 9 bases separated the two germline ends. Per germline, CDR1 SGHAT and CDR2 FQNNGV. The CDR3 is CASSLGAGYYGYTF. The CDR3 coding sequence is TGTGCCAGCAGCTTAGGGGCAGGCTACTATGGCTACACCTTC. Full variable domain (rest looked up from reference TRBV11-2 and TRBJ1-2): EAGVAQSPRYKIIEKRQSVAFWCNPISGHATLYWYQQILGQGPKLLIQFQNNGVVDDSQLPKDRFSAERLKGVDSTLKIQPAKLEDSAVYLCASSLGAGYYGYTFGSGTRLTVV.

This clone appeared once. The chain combines TRBV12-3 or TRBV12-4 with TRBJ1-6; 8 nucleotides align to TRBD1. The CDR3 length is 12 residues. With V trimmed by 5 bases and J by 10 bases, 1 base remained unmatched. The CDR3 DNA is TGTGCCAGCAGTCAGGGGGCATCACCCCTCCACTTT. The encoded protein is CASSQGASPLHF.

The chain uses TRBV5-5 and TRBJ1-1; D perhaps matches TRBD1 (6 bases). The CDR3 runs to 17 residues. V lost 4 bases and J lost 4, with 23 bases in between. The germline CDR1 and CDR2 sequences are SGHKS and YYEKEE (reference sequence). The CDR3: CASSPFTDRPSTTEAFF. The CDR3 region has the DNA TGTGCCAGCAGCCCTTTCACCGACAGGCCAAGCACCACTGAAGCTTTCTTT. Together with reference TRBV5-5 and TRBJ1-1, the CDR3 gives the full variable domain: DAGVTQSPTHLIKTRGQQVTLRCSPISGHKSVSWYQQVLGQGPQFIFQYYEKEERGRGNFPDRFSARQFPNYSSELNVNALLLGDSALYLCASSPFTDRPSTTEAFFGQGTRLTVV.

The CDR3 sequence: CASSQAGGSGYGYTF. In DNA, the CDR3 is TGTGCCAGTAGCCAAGCAGGGGGATCGGGCTATGGCTACACCTTC. The genes are TRBV19 and TRBJ1-2, with 7 positions matching TRBD1. This CDR3 has 15 amino acids. Trimming cost V 6 bases and J 4 bases; bases outside gene matches: 11. Germline loops: CDR1 LNHDA, CDR2 SQIVND (reference sequence).

The chain has TRBV6-1 and TRBJ1-6; D is perhaps TRBD1 (6 bases). There are 16 residues in the CDR3. Germline lookup yields CDR1 MNHNS and CDR2 SASEGT. The V end lost 4 bases, the J end lost 2 bases, and 12 bases lay between the germline ends. The CDR3 sequence is CASSVLQGTYNSPLHF. The CDR3 nucleotides are TGTGCCAGCAGTGTACTACAGGGTACCTATAATTCACCCCTCCACTTT.

This clone occurred once. This chain uses TRBV6-5 with TRBJ2-1, with 8 bases identical to TRBD2. The germline V gene has CDR1 MNHEY and CDR2 SVGAGI. This CDR3 comprises 15 residues. Trimming cost V 6 bases and J 0 bases; bases outside gene matches: 4. This CDR3 is CASSVAGSSYNEQFF. CDR3 DNA sequence: TGTGCCAGCAGCGTAGCGGGGAGCTCCTACAATGAGCAGTTCTTC.

The chain combines TRBV27 with TRBJ2-2; 7 bases map to TRBD2. The CDR3 extends over 15 amino acids. CDR1 is MNHEY and CDR2 is SMNVEV in the germline V gene (reference sequence). V lost 7 bases to trimming and J lost 2 bases; unmatched junction nucleotides: 7. DNA of the CDR3: TGTGCCAGCAAAGGGGAGGGGTTCAACACCGGGGAGCTGTTTTTT. This gives the protein CASKGEGFNTGELFF.

This clone was seen once. The gene calls are TRBV6-2 or TRBV6-3 and TRBJ1-4, with D unclear. The CDR3 is made up of 13 amino acids. V shed 5 bases and J shed 8 bases, with 12 bases lying between them. Germline-derived CDR1 and CDR2 are MNHEY and SVGEGT. CDR3 in DNA: TGTGCCAGCAGTCCCCGGGTTGGCGAAAAACTGTTTTTT. Translated: CASSPRVGEKLFF.

The chain uses TRBV5-1 and TRBJ1-5; possibly TRBD1 for D (6 bases). The germline CDR1 and CDR2 sequences are SGHRS and YFSETQ. The CDR3 length is 13 residues. Trimming cost V 3 bases and J 7 bases, with 11 bases left between them. CDR3 nucleotide sequence: TGCGCCAGCAGCTGGGGGCCGGACCAGCCCCAGCATTTT. It codes for CASSWGPDQPQHF.

The chain links TRBV19 to TRBJ1-1; 8 nucleotides align to TRBD1. This CDR3 is 16 amino acids long. Germline V lookup: CDR1 LNHDA, CDR2 SQIVND (reference sequence). The V segment lost 6 bases and the J segment 1 base; nucleotides outside the gene matches: 10. CDR3 coding DNA: TGTGCCAGTAGCGCCTCAGGGGGCGGGAGGAACACTGAAGCTTTCTTT. Amino acids: CASSASGGGRNTEAFF.

The J gene is TRBJ1-1, the V gene TRBV2, with a weak D call TRBD1 (6 bases). This CDR3 is built from 15 residues. Per germline, CDR1 SNHLY and CDR2 FYNNEI. The V end lost 8 bases, the J end lost 5 bases, and 21 bases lay between the germline ends. CDR3 sequence: CASDPGGAGGTEAFF. CDR3 DNA sequence: TGTGCCAGCGACCCCGGGGGCGCCGGGGGGACTGAAGCTTTCTTT.

The chain combines TRBV5-1 with TRBJ1-2, with 7 bases fitting TRBD1. From germline, CDR1 is SGHRS and CDR2 YFSETQ. The CDR3 is 14 residues long. Trimming took 2 bases from V and 0 from J; bases not matched to a gene: 1. This chain's CDR3 is CASSLQGTNYGYTF. CDR3 nucleotide sequence: TGCGCCAGCAGCTTACAGGGGACTAACTATGGCTACACCTTC.

The V call is TRBV7-3, the J call TRBJ2-1; D perhaps matches TRBD2 (6 bases). Looked up from germline, CDR1 is SGHTA and CDR2 is FQGTGA. CDR3 length: 15 amino acids. V was pared by 5 bases and J by 6 bases, with 17 bases between. CDR3 sequence: CASSRGAGKSNEQFF. The CDR3, as DNA: TGTGCCAGCAGCCGCGGAGCGGGCAAAAGCAATGAGCAGTTCTTC. Looking up the rest from reference TRBV7-3 and TRBJ2-1 gives the full variable domain: GAGVSQTPSNKVTEKGKYVELRCDPISGHTALYWYRQSLGQGPEFLIYFQGTGAADDSGLPNDRFFAVRPEGSVSTLKIQRTERGDSAVYLCASSRGAGKSNEQFFGPGTRLTVL.

The rearrangement uses TRBV14 and TRBJ2-1; the match to TRBD2 covers 7 bases. The junction had 9 bases not matched to a gene; V was cut back by 8 bases and J by 14 bases. There are 11 residues in the CDR3. CDR1 and CDR2 (germline): SGHDN, FVKESK. The CDR3 sequence is CASGPGRGKFF. CDR3 bases: TGTGCCAGCGGTCCGGGGAGGGGAAAGTTCTTC.

The chain is built from TRBV5-5 and TRBJ2-7; D is possibly TRBD1 (7 bases). CDR3 length equals 14 residues. V gave up 4 bases and J gave up 0 bases, with 11 bases separating them. Per the germline V gene, CDR1 is SGHKS and CDR2 is YYEKEE (reference sequence). As DNA, the CDR3 is TGTGCCAGCAGCCTCCAGGGGGGCTCCTACGAGCAGTACTTC. Its protein product is CASSLQGGSYEQYF.